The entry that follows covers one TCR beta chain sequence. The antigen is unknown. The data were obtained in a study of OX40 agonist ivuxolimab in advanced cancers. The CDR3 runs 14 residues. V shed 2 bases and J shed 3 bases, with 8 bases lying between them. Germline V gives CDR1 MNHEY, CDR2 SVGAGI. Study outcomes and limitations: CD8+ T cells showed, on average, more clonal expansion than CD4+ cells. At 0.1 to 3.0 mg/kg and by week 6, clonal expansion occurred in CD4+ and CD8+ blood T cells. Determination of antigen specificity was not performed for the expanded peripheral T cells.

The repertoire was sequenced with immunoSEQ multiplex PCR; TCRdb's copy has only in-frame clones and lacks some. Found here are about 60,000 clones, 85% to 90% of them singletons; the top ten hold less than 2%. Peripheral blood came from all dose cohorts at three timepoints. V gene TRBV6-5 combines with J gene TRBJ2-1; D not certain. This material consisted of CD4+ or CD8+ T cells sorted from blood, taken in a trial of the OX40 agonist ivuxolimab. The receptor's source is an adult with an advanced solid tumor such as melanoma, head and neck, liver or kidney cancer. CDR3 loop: CASSYAQHYNEQFF. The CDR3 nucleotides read TGTGCCAGCAGTTACGCACAGCACTACAATGAGCAGTTCTTC.